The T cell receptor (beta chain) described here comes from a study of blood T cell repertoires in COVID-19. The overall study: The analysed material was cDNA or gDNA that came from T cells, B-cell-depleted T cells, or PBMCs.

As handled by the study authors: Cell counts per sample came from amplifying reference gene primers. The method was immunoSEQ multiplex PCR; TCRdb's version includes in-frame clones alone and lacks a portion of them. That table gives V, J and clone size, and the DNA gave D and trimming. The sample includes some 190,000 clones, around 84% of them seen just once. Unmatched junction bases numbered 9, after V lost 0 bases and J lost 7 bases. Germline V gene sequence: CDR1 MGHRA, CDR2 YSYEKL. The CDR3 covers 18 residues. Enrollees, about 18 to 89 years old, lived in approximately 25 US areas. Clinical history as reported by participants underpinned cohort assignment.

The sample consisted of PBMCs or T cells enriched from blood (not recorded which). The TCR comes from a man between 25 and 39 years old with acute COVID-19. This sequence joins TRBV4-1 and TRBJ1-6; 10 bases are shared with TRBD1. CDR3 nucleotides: TGCGCCAGCAGCCAAGATACGCCGACAGGGGGCCTAAATTCACCCCTCCACTTT. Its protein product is CASSQDTPTGGLNSPLHF.